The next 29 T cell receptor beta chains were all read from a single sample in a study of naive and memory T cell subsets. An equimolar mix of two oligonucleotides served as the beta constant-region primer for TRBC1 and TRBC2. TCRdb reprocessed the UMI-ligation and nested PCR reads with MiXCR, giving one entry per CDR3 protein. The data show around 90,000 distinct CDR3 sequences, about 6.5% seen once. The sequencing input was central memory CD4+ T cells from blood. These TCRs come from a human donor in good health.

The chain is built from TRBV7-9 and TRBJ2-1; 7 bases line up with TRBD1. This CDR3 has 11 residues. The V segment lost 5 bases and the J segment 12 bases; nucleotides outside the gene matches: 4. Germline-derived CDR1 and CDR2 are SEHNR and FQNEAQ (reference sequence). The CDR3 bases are TGTGCCAGCAGCCGATACAGGGGGCAGTTCTTC. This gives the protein CASSRYRGQFF.

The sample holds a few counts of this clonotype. The CDR3 protein is CASSVTVNYYEQYF. The CDR3, as DNA: TGTGCCAGTAGTGTCACAGTAAACTACTACGAGCAGTACTTC. The chain has TRBV19 and TRBJ2-7; D gene uncertain. Germline V gives CDR1 LNHDA, CDR2 SQIVND (reference sequence). Trimming shortened V by 5 bases and J by 3 bases, and 14 bases separated the two germline ends. CDR3 size: 14 residues. Together with reference TRBV19 and TRBJ2-7, the CDR3 gives the full variable domain: DGGITQSPKYLFRKEGQNVTLSCEQNLNHDAMYWYRQDPGQGLRLIYYSQIVNDFQKGDIAEGYSVSREKKESFPLTVTSAQKNPTAFYLCASSVTVNYYEQYFGPGTRLTVT.

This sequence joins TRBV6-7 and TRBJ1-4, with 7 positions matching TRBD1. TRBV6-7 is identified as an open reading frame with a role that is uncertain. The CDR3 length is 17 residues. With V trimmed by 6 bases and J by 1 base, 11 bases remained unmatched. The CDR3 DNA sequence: TGTGCCAGCAGGCTCCCGGGACAGTCATTAACTAATGAAAAACTGTTTTTT. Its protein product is CASRLPGQSLTNEKLFF.

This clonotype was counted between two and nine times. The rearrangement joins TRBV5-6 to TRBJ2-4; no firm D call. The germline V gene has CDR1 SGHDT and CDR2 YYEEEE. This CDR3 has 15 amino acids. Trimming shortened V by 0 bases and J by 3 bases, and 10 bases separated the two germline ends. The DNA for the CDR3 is TGTGCCAGCAGCTTGGGAGCAGACTTCAAAAACATTCAGTACTTC. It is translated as CASSLGADFKNIQYF.

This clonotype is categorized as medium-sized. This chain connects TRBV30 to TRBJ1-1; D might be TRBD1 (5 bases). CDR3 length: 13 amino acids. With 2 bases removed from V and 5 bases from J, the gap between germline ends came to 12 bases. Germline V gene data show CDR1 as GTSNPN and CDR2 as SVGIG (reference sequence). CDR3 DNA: TGTGCCTGGAGTCGGGGGGGGTTGACTGAAGCTTTCTTT. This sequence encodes CAWSRGGLTEAFF.

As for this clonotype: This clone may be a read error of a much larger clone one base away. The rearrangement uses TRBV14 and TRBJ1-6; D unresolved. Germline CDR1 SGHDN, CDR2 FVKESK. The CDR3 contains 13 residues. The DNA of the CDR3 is TGTGCCAGCAGCCAATCCGGGAATTCACCCCTCAACTTT. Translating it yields CASSQSGNSPLNF. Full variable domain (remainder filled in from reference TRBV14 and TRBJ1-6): EAGVTQFPSHSVIEKGQTVTLRCDPISGHDNLYWYRRVMGKEIKFLLHFVKESKQDESGMPNNRFLAERTGGTYSTLKVQPAELEDSGVYFCASSQSGNSPLNFGNGTRLTVT.

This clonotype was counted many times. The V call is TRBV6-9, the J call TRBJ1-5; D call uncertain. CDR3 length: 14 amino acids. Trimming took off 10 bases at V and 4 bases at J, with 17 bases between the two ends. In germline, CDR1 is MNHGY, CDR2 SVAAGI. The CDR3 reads CATSDSSFNQPQHF. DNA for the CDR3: TGTGCCACCTCCGATTCTTCGTTTAATCAGCCCCAGCATTTT.

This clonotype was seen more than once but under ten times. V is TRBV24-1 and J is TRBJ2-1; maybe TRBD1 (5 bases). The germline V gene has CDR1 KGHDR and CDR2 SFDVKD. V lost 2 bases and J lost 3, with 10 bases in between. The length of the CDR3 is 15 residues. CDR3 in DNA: TGTGCCACCAGTGATTCGGCCAGGGACTACAATGAGCAGTTCTTC. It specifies CATSDSARDYNEQFF.

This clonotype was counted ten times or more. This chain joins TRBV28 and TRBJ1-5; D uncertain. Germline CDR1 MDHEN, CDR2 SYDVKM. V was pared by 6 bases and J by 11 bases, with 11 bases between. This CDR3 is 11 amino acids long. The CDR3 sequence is CASSETRAQHF. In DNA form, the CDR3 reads TGTGCCAGCAGCGAGACAAGGGCCCAGCATTTT.

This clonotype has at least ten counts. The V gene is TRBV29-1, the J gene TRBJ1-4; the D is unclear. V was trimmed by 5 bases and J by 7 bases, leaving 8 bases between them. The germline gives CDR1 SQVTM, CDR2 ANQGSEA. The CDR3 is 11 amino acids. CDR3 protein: CSVKGIEKLFF. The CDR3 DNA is TGCAGCGTTAAGGGAATTGAAAAACTGTTTTTT.

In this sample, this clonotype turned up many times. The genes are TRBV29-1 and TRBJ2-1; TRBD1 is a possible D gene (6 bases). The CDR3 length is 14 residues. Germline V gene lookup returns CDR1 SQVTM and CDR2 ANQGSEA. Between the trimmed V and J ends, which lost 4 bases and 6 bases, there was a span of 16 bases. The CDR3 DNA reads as TGCAGCGTTGCGGACAGAGTTATAATCAATGAGCAGTTCTTC. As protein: CSVADRVIINEQFF.

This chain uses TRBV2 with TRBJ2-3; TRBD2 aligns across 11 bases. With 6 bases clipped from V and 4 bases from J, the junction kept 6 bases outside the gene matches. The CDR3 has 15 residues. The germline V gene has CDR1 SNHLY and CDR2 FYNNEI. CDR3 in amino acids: CASSLSGGESDTQYF. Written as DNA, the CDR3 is TGTGCCAGCAGCCTTAGCGGGGGGGAGTCAGATACGCAGTATTTT.

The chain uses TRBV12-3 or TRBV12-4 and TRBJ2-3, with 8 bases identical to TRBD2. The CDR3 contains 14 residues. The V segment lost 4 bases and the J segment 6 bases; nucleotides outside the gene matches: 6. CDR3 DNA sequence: TGTGCCAGCAGTTCGGGGGGGCCGCGCGATACGCAGTATTTT. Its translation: CASSSGGPRDTQYF.

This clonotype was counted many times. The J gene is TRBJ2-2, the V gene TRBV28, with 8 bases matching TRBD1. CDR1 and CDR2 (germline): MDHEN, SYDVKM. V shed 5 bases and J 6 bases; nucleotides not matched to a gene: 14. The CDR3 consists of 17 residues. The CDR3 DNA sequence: TGTGCCAGCAGTCCTTACGGACAGGGTTTAAGGGCCGGGGAGCTGTTTTTT. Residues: CASSPYGQGLRAGELFF.

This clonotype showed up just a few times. Written as DNA, the CDR3 is TGTGCCAGCTCACCGTCAGGGATTCGAGATAGCAATCAGCCCCAGCATTTT. It specifies CASSPSGIRDSNQPQHF. The V gene is TRBV18, the J gene TRBJ1-5, with D perhaps matching TRBD1 (5 bases). Germline assignment: CDR1 KGHSH and CDR2 LQKENI. Trimming left V 3 bases short and J 0 bases short, with 15 bases between. The CDR3 sequence is 17 residues long.

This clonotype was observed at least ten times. CDR3 nucleotides: TGTGCCAGCAGGGCCCCTGTGGGGAGCGGCGAGCAGTACTTC. Protein sequence: CASRAPVGSGEQYF. V is TRBV27 and J is TRBJ2-7; TRBD2 might be the D (5 bases). Germline V gives CDR1 MNHEY, CDR2 SMNVEV (reference sequence). The CDR3 covers 14 residues. Trimming shortened V by 6 bases and J by 6 bases, and 18 bases separated the two germline ends.

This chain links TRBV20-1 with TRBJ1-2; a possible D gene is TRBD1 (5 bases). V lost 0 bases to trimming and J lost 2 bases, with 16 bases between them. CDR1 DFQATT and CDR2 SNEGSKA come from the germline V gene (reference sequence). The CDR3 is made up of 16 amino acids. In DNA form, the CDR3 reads TGCAGTGCTAGAGATCTTGGCCAGGGATTGAACTATGGCTACACCTTC. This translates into CSARDLGQGLNYGYTF.

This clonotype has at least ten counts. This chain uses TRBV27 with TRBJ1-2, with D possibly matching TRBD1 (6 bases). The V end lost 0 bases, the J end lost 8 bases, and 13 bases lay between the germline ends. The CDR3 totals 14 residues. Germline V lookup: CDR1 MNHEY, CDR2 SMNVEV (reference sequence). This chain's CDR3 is CASSLSGQIRGYTF. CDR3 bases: TGTGCCAGCAGTTTATCGGGACAAATAAGGGGCTACACCTTC.

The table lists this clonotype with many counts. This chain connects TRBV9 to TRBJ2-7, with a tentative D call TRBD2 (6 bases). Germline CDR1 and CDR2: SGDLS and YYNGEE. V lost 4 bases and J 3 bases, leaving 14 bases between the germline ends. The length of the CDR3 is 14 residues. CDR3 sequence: CASSPLASNYEQYF. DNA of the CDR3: TGTGCCAGCAGCCCACTAGCTTCCAACTACGAGCAGTACTTC.

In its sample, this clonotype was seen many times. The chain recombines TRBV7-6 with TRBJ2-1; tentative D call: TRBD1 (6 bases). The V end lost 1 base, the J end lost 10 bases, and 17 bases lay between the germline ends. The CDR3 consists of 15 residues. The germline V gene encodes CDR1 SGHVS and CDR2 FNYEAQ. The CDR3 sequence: CASSLVGPPRGEQFF. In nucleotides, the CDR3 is TGTGCCAGCAGCTTAGTTGGACCTCCCAGGGGAGAGCAGTTCTTC.

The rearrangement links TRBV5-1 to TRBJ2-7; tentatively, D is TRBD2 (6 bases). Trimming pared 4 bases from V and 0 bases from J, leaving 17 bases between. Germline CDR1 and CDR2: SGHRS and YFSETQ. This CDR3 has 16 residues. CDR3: CASSLPGGLLSYEQYF. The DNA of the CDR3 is TGCGCCAGCAGCCTTCCCGGGGGATTGCTCTCCTACGAGCAGTACTTC. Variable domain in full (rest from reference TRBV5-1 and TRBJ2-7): KAGVTQTPRYLIKTRGQQVTLSCSPISGHRSVSWYQQTPGQGLQFLFEYFSETQRNKGNFPGRFSGRQFSNSRSEMNVSTLELGDSALYLCASSLPGGLLSYEQYFGPGTRLTVT.

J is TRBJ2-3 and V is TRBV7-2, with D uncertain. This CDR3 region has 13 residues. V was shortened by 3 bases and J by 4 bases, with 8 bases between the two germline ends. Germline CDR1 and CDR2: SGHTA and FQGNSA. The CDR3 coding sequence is TGTGCCAGCAGCTTTGCCTCCCCAGATACGCAGTATTTT. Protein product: CASSFASPDTQYF.

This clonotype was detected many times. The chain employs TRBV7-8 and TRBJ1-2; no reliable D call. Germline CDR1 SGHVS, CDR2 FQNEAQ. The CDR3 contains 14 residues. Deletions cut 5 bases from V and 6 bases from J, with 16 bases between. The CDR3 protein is CASSPMYSQHGYTF. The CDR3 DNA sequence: TGTGCCAGCAGCCCAATGTACAGTCAACATGGCTACACCTTC.

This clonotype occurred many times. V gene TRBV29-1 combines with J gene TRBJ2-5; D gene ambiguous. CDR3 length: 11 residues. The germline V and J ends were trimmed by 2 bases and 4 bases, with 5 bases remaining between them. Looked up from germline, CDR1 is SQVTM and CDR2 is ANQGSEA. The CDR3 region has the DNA TGCAGCGTTGAACGTATAGAGACCCAGTACTTC. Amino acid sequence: CSVERIETQYF.

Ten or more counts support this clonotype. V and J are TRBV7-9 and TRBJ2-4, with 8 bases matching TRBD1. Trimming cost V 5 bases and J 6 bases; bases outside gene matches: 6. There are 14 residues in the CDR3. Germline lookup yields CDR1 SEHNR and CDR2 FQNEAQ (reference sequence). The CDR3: CASSPGQGLNIQYF. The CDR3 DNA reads TGTGCCAGCAGCCCCGGACAGGGTCTAAACATTCAGTACTTC.

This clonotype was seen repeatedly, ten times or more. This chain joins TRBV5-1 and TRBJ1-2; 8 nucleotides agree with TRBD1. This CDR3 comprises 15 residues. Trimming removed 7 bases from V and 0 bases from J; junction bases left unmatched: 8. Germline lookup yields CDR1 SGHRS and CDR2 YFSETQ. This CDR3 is CASHTGGLSNYGYTF. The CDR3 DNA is TGCGCCAGCCACACAGGGGGATTATCTAACTATGGCTACACCTTC.

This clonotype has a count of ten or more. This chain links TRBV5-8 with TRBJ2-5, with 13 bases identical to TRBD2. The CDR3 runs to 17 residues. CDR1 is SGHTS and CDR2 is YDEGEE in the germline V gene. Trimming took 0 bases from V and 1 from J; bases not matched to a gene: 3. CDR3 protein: CASSLGRTSGGQETQYF. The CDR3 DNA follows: TGTGCCAGCAGCTTGGGGCGGACTAGCGGGGGCCAAGAGACCCAGTACTTC.

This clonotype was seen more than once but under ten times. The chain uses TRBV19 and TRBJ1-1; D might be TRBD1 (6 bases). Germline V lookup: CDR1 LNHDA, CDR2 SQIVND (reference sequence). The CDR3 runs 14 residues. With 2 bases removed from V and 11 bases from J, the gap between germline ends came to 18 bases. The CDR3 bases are TGTGCCAGTAGTATACTTGACAGGTCAGACGCTGCTTTCTTT. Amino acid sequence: CASSILDRSDAAFF.

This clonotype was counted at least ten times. The CDR3 coding sequence is TGTGCCAGCAGTCCACAGGTTAGAACTGAAGCTTTCTTT. Protein: CASSPQVRTEAFF. The chain links TRBV28 to TRBJ1-1, with D possibly TRBD1 on 5 matching bases. The ends were cut back, 5 bases at V and 5 bases at J, with 12 bases in the middle. Germline CDR1 and CDR2: MDHEN and SYDVKM. CDR3 length: 13 residues.